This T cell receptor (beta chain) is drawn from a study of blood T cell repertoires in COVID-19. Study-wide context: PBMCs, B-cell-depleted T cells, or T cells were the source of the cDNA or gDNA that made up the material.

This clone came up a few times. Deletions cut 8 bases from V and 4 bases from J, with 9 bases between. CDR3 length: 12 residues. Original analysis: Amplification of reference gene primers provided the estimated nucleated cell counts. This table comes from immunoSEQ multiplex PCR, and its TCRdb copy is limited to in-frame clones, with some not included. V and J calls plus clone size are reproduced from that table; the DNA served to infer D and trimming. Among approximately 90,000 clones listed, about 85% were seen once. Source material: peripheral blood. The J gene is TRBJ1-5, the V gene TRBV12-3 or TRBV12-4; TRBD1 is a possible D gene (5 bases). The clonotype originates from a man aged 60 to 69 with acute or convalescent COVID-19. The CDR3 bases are TGTGCCAGCCTGGGGCAGAATCAGCCCCAGCATTTT. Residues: CASLGQNQPQHF.